This T cell receptor (beta chain) comes out of a study of blood T cell repertoires in COVID-19. Study-wide context: The analysed material was cDNA or gDNA that came from T cells, B-cell-depleted T cells, or PBMCs.

In the original workflow: Amplification from reference gene primers served as the basis for estimated nucleated cell counts. Sequenced by immunoSEQ multiplex PCR; TCRdb stores in-frame clones only, minus some. V and J calls and clone size come straight from that table; D and trimming were deduced from the DNA. The sample comprises about 130,000 clones, over 70% of which are singletons, and around 4% rests with the top ten. This CDR3 is 18 amino acids long. V shed 2 bases and J 4 bases; nucleotides not matched to a gene: 10. Germline CDR1 is SGHAT and CDR2 is FQNNGV. V is TRBV11-2 and J is TRBJ2-1; 11 bases are shared with TRBD1. The sequencing sample was made of peripheral blood. The source is a woman in her forties or fifties with acute or convalescent COVID-19. The chain's CDR3 is CASSLPDRGRAVYNEQFF. CDR3 in DNA: TGTGCCAGCAGCTTACCGGACAGGGGGCGCGCCGTGTACAATGAGCAGTTCTTC.